This T cell receptor (beta chain) is drawn from a study of CD8+CD57+ T cells in acquired aplastic anemia. With 0 bases removed from V and 3 bases from J, the gap between germline ends came to 17 bases. Germline CDR1 and CDR2: DFQATT and SNEGSKA (reference sequence). The CDR3 length is 16 residues. Patients chosen for sequencing had CD8+CD57+ cells that had expanded, as shown by flow cytometry. All patients were therapy-naive when blood was sampled. Genomic DNA acted as the template from which TCR beta VDJ combination and CDR3 sequence profiling were carried out. TCRdb ran MiXCR on the reads and lists one entry per CDR3 protein. The sample records about 160,000 distinct CDR3 sequences, more than 45% being singletons.

Sequencing was done on a sample of sorted CD4+, CD8+, or CD8+CD57+ T cells (not recorded which) from PBMCs. V usage is TRBV20-1 and J usage is TRBJ2-5; weak D call: TRBD2 (5 bases). The TCR sequence derives from a human donor with aplastic anemia. The CDR3 nucleotides read TGCAGTGCTAGAGATGTGACGGCCCTGAGGGAAGAGACCCAGTACTTC. This codes for CSARDVTALREETQYF.